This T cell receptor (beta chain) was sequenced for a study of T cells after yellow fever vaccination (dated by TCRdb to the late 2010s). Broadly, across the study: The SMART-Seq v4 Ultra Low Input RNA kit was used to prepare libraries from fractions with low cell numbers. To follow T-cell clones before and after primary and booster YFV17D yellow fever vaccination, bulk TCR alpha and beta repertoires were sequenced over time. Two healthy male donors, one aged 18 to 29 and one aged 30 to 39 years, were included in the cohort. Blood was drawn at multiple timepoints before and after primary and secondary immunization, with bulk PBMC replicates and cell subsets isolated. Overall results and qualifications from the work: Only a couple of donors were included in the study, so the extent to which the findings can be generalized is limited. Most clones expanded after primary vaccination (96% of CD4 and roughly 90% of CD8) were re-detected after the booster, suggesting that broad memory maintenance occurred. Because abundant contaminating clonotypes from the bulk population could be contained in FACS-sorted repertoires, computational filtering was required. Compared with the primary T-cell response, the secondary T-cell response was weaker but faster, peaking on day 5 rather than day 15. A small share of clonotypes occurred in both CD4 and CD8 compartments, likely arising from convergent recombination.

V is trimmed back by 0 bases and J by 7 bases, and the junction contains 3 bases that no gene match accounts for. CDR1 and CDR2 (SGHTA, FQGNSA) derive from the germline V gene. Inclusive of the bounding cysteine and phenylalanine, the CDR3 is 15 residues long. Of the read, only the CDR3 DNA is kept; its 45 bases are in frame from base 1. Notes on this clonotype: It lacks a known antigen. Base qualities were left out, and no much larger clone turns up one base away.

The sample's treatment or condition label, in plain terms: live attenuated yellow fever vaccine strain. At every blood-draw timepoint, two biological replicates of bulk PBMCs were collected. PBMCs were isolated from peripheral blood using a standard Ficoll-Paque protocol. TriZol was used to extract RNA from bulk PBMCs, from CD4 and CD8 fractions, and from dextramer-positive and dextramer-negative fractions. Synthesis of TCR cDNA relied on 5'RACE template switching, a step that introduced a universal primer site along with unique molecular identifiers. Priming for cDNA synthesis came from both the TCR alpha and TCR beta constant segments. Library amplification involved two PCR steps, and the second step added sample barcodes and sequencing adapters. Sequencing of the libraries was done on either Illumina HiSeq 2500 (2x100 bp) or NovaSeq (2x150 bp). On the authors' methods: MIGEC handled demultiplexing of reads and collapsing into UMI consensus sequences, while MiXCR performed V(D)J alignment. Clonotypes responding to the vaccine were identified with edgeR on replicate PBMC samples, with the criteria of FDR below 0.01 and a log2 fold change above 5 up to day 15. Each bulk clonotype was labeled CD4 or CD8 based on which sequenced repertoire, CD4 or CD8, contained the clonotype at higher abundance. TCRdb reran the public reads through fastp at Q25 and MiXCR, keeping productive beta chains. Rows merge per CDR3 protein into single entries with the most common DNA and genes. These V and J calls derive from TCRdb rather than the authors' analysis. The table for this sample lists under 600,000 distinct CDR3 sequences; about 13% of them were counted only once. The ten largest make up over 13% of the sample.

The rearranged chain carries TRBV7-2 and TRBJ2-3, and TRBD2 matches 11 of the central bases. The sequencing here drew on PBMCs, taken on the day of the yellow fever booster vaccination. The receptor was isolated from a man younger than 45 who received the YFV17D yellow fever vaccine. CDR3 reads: CASSLASGRGYTQYF. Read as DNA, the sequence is TGTGCCAGCAGCTTAGCTAGCGGGAGGGGTTATACGCAGTATTTT.